The 27 T cell receptor beta chains in this list originate from one sample, sequenced in a study of early T cells in non-severe SARS-CoV-2 infection. TCRdb re-called the 5' RACE reads through MiXCR, storing one row per CDR3 protein. The sample holds roughly 80,000 distinct CDR3 sequences, about an eighth seen once. The specimen sequenced was whole blood. These receptors all stem from an adult who was a healthcare worker with PCR-confirmed SARS-CoV-2 infection or an uninfected control (not recorded which).

This clonotype was counted many times. The V call is TRBV20-1, the J call TRBJ2-5; D unresolved. Deletions cut 5 bases from V and 8 bases from J, with 21 bases between. CDR1 is DFQATT and CDR2 is SNEGSKA in the germline V gene (reference sequence). The CDR3 is 14 residues long. The CDR3 DNA reads as TGCAGTGCTCAACCCCATAGGGCCGCCGGCACCCAGTACTTC. Translated: CSAQPHRAAGTQYF.

This chain connects TRBV19 to TRBJ1-2; D is uncertain. The CDR3 runs to 15 residues. Per germline, CDR1 LNHDA and CDR2 SQIVND (reference sequence). The V end lost 3 bases, the J end lost 4 bases, and 15 bases lay between the germline ends. The CDR3 reads CASSIPAAGLYGYTF. CDR3 coding DNA: TGTGCCAGTAGTATTCCGGCGGCTGGACTCTATGGCTACACCTTC. Full variable domain (rest looked up from reference TRBV19 and TRBJ1-2): DGGITQSPKYLFRKEGQNVTLSCEQNLNHDAMYWYRQDPGQGLRLIYYSQIVNDFQKGDIAEGYSVSREKKESFPLTVTSAQKNPTAFYLCASSIPAAGLYGYTFGSGTRLTVV.

DNA of the CDR3: TGTGCCAGCAGCTTAGCGATTCTAGCGGGAGAAGGGAAGGGCACAGATACGCAGTATTTT. Its protein is CASSLAILAGEGKGTDTQYF. The J gene is TRBJ2-3, the V gene TRBV7-2; TRBD2 matches 10 bases. Unmatched junction bases numbered 13, after V lost 0 bases and J lost 1 base. The germline CDR1 and CDR2 sequences are SGHTA and FQGNSA. The CDR3 has 20 amino acids. Combining the CDR3 with reference TRBV7-2 and TRBJ2-3 gives the whole variable domain GAGVSQSPSNKVTEKGKDVELRCDPISGHTALYWYRQSLGQGLEFLIYFQGNSAPDKSGLPSDRFSAERTGGSVSTLTIQRTQQEDSAVYLCASSLAILAGEGKGTDTQYFGPGTRLTVL.

This clonotype was observed a handful of times. This chain uses TRBV25-1 with TRBJ2-2; D may be TRBD1 (6 bases). The CDR3 is made up of 15 amino acids. From germline, CDR1 is MGHDK and CDR2 SYGVNS. V shed 4 bases and J shed 4 bases, with 13 bases lying between them. The CDR3 nucleotides are TGTGCCAGCAGTGTCGTACAGGGTACCACCGGGGAGCTGTTTTTT. This codes for CASSVVQGTTGELFF.

The sample holds a few counts of this clonotype. The gene calls are TRBV30 and TRBJ2-5; D is uncertain. The CDR3 consists of 13 residues. V gave up 7 bases and J gave up 3 bases, with 15 bases separating them. In germline, CDR1 is GTSNPN, CDR2 SVGIG (reference sequence). The CDR3 sequence is CASSTTWEETQYF. The CDR3 DNA follows: TGTGCCTCATCTACCACTTGGGAAGAGACCCAGTACTTC.

This clonotype was recorded many times. The rearrangement links TRBV7-2 to TRBJ2-2; 7 bases are shared with TRBD1. V lost 4 bases and J lost 5; bases outside the gene matches: 10. This CDR3 region has 16 residues. From germline, CDR1 is SGHTA and CDR2 FQGNSA. CDR3 in DNA: TGTGCCAGCAGCTCAAAGACAGGGTCGAGAACCGGGGAGCTGTTTTTT. Residues: CASSSKTGSRTGELFF.

The gene calls are TRBV6-2 or TRBV6-3 and TRBJ2-5; 8 nucleotides match TRBD2. This CDR3 is built from 14 residues. V dropped 7 bases and J dropped 6; count of bases not matched to a gene: 10. Germline V gene lookup returns CDR1 MNHEY and CDR2 SVGEGT. CDR3 coding DNA: TGTGCCAGCACCCTATCAGCGGGGGAGAAGACCCAGTACTTC. Protein product: CASTLSAGEKTQYF.

This clonotype was seen a handful of times. The rearrangement links TRBV11-3 to TRBJ2-1; D remains unclear. The V gene lost 7 bases and the J gene lost 2 bases, with 9 bases spanning the gap. CDR3 length: 13 amino acids. Germline CDR1 SGHNT, CDR2 YENEEA. Here the CDR3 DNA reads TGTGCCAGCACCCGGGCCCCCTACAATGAGCAGTTCTTC. This translates into CASTRAPYNEQFF.

Ten or more counts support this clonotype. The rearrangement joins TRBV18 to TRBJ1-1; D is uncertain. In germline, CDR1 is KGHSH, CDR2 LQKENI. This CDR3 is built from 14 residues. V was clipped by 6 bases and J by 2 bases, with 13 bases between them. In nucleotides, the CDR3 is TGTGCCAGCTCGGCCCGTGAGACAAACACTGAAGCTTTCTTT. Encoded protein: CASSARETNTEAFF.

The CDR3 is CASSVAGETYNEQFF. CDR3 nucleotide sequence: TGTGCCAGCAGTGTCGCCGGGGAGACCTACAATGAGCAGTTCTTC. This chain joins TRBV25-1 and TRBJ2-1; weak D call: TRBD2 (5 bases). The CDR3 sequence is 15 residues long. V was cut by 4 bases and J by 2 bases, with 12 bases left in between. Germline assignment: CDR1 MGHDK and CDR2 SYGVNS.

On this clonotype: A read error may be the cause here, since a much bigger clone is one base away. The rearrangement links TRBV5-6 to TRBJ1-2; possibly TRBD1 for D (6 bases). V was pared by 2 bases and J by 2 bases, with 16 bases between. The germline gives CDR1 SGHDT, CDR2 YYEEEE. CDR3 length: 16 amino acids. The CDR3 coding sequence is TGTGCCAGCAGCTTCCCCCGCCAGGGGAGAAACTATGGCTACACCTTC. It translates to CASSFPRQGRNYGYTF. The full variable domain, in which reference TRBV5-6 and TRBJ1-2 provide the parts outside the CDR3, is DAGVTQSPTHLIKTRGQQVTLRCSPKSGHDTVSWYQQALGQGPQFIFQYYEEEERQRGNFPDRFSGHQFPNYSSELNVNALLLGDSALYLCASSFPRQGRNYGYTFGSGTRLTVV.

This clonotype was observed a few times. The rearrangement uses TRBV28 and TRBJ2-2; D is ambiguous. The CDR3 consists of 15 residues. The ends were cut back, 3 bases at V and 4 bases at J, with 12 bases in the middle. Germline V gene data show CDR1 as MDHEN and CDR2 as SYDVKM. CDR3 amino acids: CASSFSPAVTGELFF. The CDR3 region has the DNA TGTGCCAGCAGTTTCTCACCGGCGGTCACCGGGGAGCTGTTTTTT.

This sequence joins TRBV5-1 and TRBJ2-7; D unresolved. V was shortened by 0 bases and J by 1 base, with 11 bases between the two germline ends. Germline V CDR1 and CDR2: SGHRS, YFSETQ. The CDR3 has 15 residues. The CDR3: CASSLGSTPSYEQYF. The DNA for the CDR3 is TGCGCCAGCAGCTTGGGGAGCACCCCTTCCTACGAGCAGTACTTC. Supplemented by reference TRBV5-1 and TRBJ2-7, the full variable domain reads KAGVTQTPRYLIKTRGQQVTLSCSPISGHRSVSWYQQTPGQGLQFLFEYFSETQRNKGNFPGRFSGRQFSNSRSEMNVSTLELGDSALYLCASSLGSTPSYEQYFGPGTRLTVT.

Many counts were recorded for this clonotype. The genes are TRBV18 and TRBJ2-3; TRBD2 aligns across 9 bases. The length of the CDR3 is 19 residues. After removal of 0 bases from V and 1 base from J, the junction contained 11 bases not matched to a gene. Per germline, CDR1 KGHSH and CDR2 LQKENI. The CDR3 sequence: CASSPPSGRSPGGTDTQYF. The CDR3 nucleotides read TGTGCCAGCTCACCACCAAGCGGGAGGTCCCCCGGGGGCACAGATACGCAGTATTTT.

This clonotype was picked up many times. CDR3 coding DNA: TGTGCCACCAGTGATTTTTCGAGTGCTCAGCCCCAGCATTTT. Translation: CATSDFSSAQPQHF. The V and J genes are TRBV24-1 and TRBJ1-5, with D hard to call. This CDR3 is built from 14 residues. CDR1 KGHDR and CDR2 SFDVKD come from the germline V gene. V was clipped by 1 base and J by 6 bases, with 9 bases between them.

This clonotype was observed a few times. The V and J genes are TRBV12-3 or TRBV12-4 and TRBJ2-6; D not certain. Trimming took 9 bases from V and 4 from J, leaving 7 bases between them. The CDR3 extends over 12 amino acids. The chain's CDR3 is CASREGANVLTF. The CDR3, as DNA: TGTGCCAGTAGAGAGGGGGCCAACGTCCTGACTTTC.

In its sample, this clonotype was seen many times. The rearrangement joins TRBV10-1 to TRBJ2-3; D is undetermined. The CDR3 length is 13 residues. In germline, CDR1 is WNHNN, CDR2 SYGVQD (reference sequence). Trimming took off 3 bases at V and 1 base at J, with 5 bases between the two ends. Here the CDR3 reads CASSDDRTDTQYF. DNA for the CDR3: TGCGCCAGCAGTGATGATCGCACAGATACGCAGTATTTT.

The rearrangement joins TRBV27 to TRBJ2-3; D is possibly TRBD1 or TRBD2 (5 bases each). CDR3 size: 16 residues. Germline V gene lookup returns CDR1 MNHEY and CDR2 SMNVEV (reference sequence). With 6 bases removed from V and 1 base from J, the gap between germline ends came to 17 bases. The CDR3 sequence is CASREGRAARTDTQYF. The DNA for the CDR3 is TGTGCCAGCAGAGAGGGGAGAGCGGCCCGCACAGATACGCAGTATTTT.

This clonotype showed up many times. The V and J genes are TRBV20-1 and TRBJ2-1; 11 positions match TRBD2. Germline-derived CDR1 and CDR2 are DFQATT and SNEGSKA (reference sequence). The CDR3 totals 18 residues. After removal of 0 bases from V and 2 bases from J, the junction contained 9 bases not matched to a gene. CDR3: CSARDSSGRAGPYNEQFF. The CDR3 DNA sequence: TGCAGTGCTAGAGATAGTAGCGGGAGGGCCGGACCCTACAATGAGCAGTTCTTC.

The V and J genes are TRBV29-1 and TRBJ2-1, with TRBD2 matching over 11 bases. This CDR3 region has 15 residues. The J segment lost 8 bases and the V segment lost 7 bases, leaving 13 bases of the junction unmatched. CDR1 and CDR2 from the germline V gene are SQVTM and ANQGSEA. This CDR3 is CSGGKLAGARDEQFF. CDR3 nucleotides: TGCAGCGGCGGCAAACTAGCGGGGGCGCGGGATGAGCAGTTCTTC.

This clonotype has only a few counts. J is TRBJ2-5 and V is TRBV12-5; D is undetermined. Germline CDR1 LGHNT, CDR2 FRNRAP. V was clipped by 2 bases and J by 4 bases, with 11 bases between them. There are 14 residues in the CDR3. The CDR3 loop reads CASGLPGPSETQYF. Written as DNA, the CDR3 is TGTGCTAGTGGTTTGCCTGGGCCATCAGAGACCCAGTACTTC.

This clonotype was detected many times. The chain uses TRBV29-1 and TRBJ2-3; D might be TRBD2 (5 bases). The CDR3 sequence is 11 residues long. Trimming pared 6 bases from V and 6 bases from J, leaving 10 bases between. Germline-derived CDR1 and CDR2 are SQVTM and ANQGSEA. CDR3 bases: TGCAGCGTAGCGGTAGGGGATACGCAGTATTTT. As protein: CSVAVGDTQYF.

V is TRBV2 and J is TRBJ1-2, with D maybe TRBD1 (5 bases). This CDR3 is 17 amino acids long. The germline CDR1 and CDR2 sequences are SNHLY and FYNNEI. Trimming took off 6 bases at V and 4 bases at J, with 24 bases between the two ends. CDR3 region: CASSNRTISGFSYGYTF. In DNA, the CDR3 is TGTGCCAGCAGCAACCGAACCATCTCAGGGTTTAGCTATGGCTACACCTTC. Drawing the rest from reference TRBV2 and TRBJ1-2, the complete variable domain is EPEVTQTPSHQVTQMGQEVILRCVPISNHLYFYWYRQILGQKVEFLVSFYNNEISEKSEIFDDQFSVERPDGSNFTLKIRSTKLEDSAMYFCASSNRTISGFSYGYTFGSGTRLTVV.

J is TRBJ2-1 and V is TRBV6-1, with D perhaps TRBD1 or TRBD2 (5 bases each). Between the trimmed V and J ends, which lost 7 bases and 0 bases, there was a span of 13 bases. Germline V gives CDR1 MNHNS, CDR2 SASEGT. This CDR3 contains 15 residues. CDR3 in amino acids: CASISGGFSYNEQFF. The CDR3 region has the DNA TGTGCCAGCATATCTGGGGGATTCTCCTACAATGAGCAGTTCTTC.

At least ten counts were recorded for this clonotype. The CDR3 DNA sequence: TGCAGTGCGATTAGACTAGCGTCGGGCACAGATACGCAGTATTTT. Amino acids: CSAIRLASGTDTQYF. The chain links TRBV20-1 to TRBJ2-3; 8 bases are a match to TRBD2. The CDR3 sequence is 15 residues long. V was pared by 6 bases and J by 1 base, with 9 bases of the junction left unmatched. Germline loops: CDR1 DFQATT, CDR2 SNEGSKA (reference sequence).

V is TRBV6-2 or TRBV6-3 and J is TRBJ1-3; possibly TRBD1 for D (6 bases). Germline loops: CDR1 MNHEY, CDR2 SVGEGT. Trimming left V 4 bases short and J 8 bases short, with 12 bases between. This CDR3 region has 13 residues. Here the CDR3 reads CASSWWGQDTIYF. The CDR3 nucleotides read TGTGCCAGCAGTTGGTGGGGACAAGACACCATATATTTT.

This clonotype was seen repeatedly, ten times or more. The chain carries TRBV5-1 and TRBJ2-5; D ambiguous. Between the trimmed V and J ends, which lost 1 base and 4 bases, there was a span of 8 bases. This CDR3 spans 13 amino acids. CDR1 is SGHRS, CDR2 YFSETQ, per germline. The CDR3 is CASSLLFVETQYF. The CDR3 coding sequence is TGCGCCAGCAGCTTGTTATTCGTAGAGACCCAGTACTTC.